This T cell receptor (beta chain) is from a study of somatic mutations in cytotoxic T cells in rheumatoid arthritis. Study information: Flow cytometry sorted some V beta antibody-stained T-cell populations to nearly 100% purity, V beta1+ cells among them being sequenced for TCRB.

On this clone itself: Its antigen is still unknown.

This CDR3 is 17 amino acids long. The V gene's germline CDR1 is KGHSH and CDR2 LQKENI. V gave up 3 bases and J gave up 0 bases, with 12 bases separating them. The study's findings and limits: Reported slight underrepresentation of TRBV07 in rheumatoid arthritis patients was not subjected to multiple-comparison adjustment. Measured CD8+ T-cell clonality, a value compared between rheumatoid arthritis patients and age-matched healthy controls, did not differ significantly.

Sequenced by immunoSEQ multiplex PCR; TCRdb stores in-frame clones only, minus some. Among more than 20,000 clones listed, more than 80% were seen once. V usage is TRBV18 and J usage is TRBJ2-6; a possible D gene is TRBD1 (6 bases). What was sequenced was CD8+ T cells sorted from blood. This clonotype was obtained from an adult with rheumatoid arthritis. In DNA form, the CDR3 reads TGTGCCAGCTCACCGCGACAGGCAGACTCTGGGGCCAACGTCCTGACTTTC. Its protein product is CASSPRQADSGANVLTF. The full variable domain, in which reference TRBV18 and TRBJ2-6 provide the parts outside the CDR3, is NAGVMQNPRHLVRRRGQEARLRCSPMKGHSHVYWYRQLPEEGLKFMVYLQKENIIDESGMPKERFSAEFPKEGPSILRIQQVVRGDSAAYFCASSPRQADSGANVLTFGAGSRLTVL.